Listed below are T cell receptor beta chains from one sample, sequenced in a study of T cells in Graves' hyperthyroidism and ophthalmopathy. TCRdb called the multiplex PCR reads again in MiXCR, with one record for every CDR3 protein. The sample includes about 300,000 distinct CDR3 sequences, roughly an eighth of them seen just once. Material: blood. These receptors were collected from a woman between 40 and 50 years old with Graves' hyperthyroidism. Both conserved end residues are part of each CDR3. D genes are given only for firm matches. Clone size is stated in some rows and not others, as once, few, many or a class when expanded.

NA	TRBV6-1	TRBJ2-3	NA	TGTGCCAGCAGTTCCCAGGTTGGAGATACGCAGTATTTT	CASSSQVGDTQYF
many	TRBV2	TRBJ1-2	TRBD1	TGTGCCAGCAATGTGGGACAGGGCTTAGTCTACACCTTC	CASNVGQGLVYTF
many	TRBV12-3/TRBV12-4	TRBJ2-7	TRBD1	TGTGCCAGCAGTTCGGGACAGGAGGGGGTCTACGAGCAGTACTTC	CASSSGQEGVYEQYF
few	TRBV4-1	TRBJ2-3	NA	TGCGCCAGCCTGATCAGTAACAGGGTGGGCACAGATACGCAGTATTTT	CASLISNRVGTDTQYF
many	TRBV2	TRBJ2-5	TRBD2	TGTGCCAGCAGCGTGCGGGAGGCCCAAGAGACCCAGTACTTC	CASSVREAQETQYF
many	TRBV27	TRBJ2-5	NA	TGTGCCAGCAGGCCGGTGGGGGACACCTCTGAGGAGTTAGAGACCCAGTACTTC	CASRPVGDTSEELETQYF
many	TRBV6-1	TRBJ2-7	TRBD1	TGTGCCAGCAGTTATTCGGGACAGGGGCCGAACGAGCAGTACTTC	CASSYSGQGPNEQYF
few	TRBV10-2	TRBJ2-1	TRBD1	TGCGCCAGCGCGACCGGGACAGGGTCCTACAATGAGCAGTTCTTC	CASATGTGSYNEQFF
many	TRBV7-9	TRBJ2-7	NA	TGTGCCAGCAGCCGGCCGACAGGGAGGTCCTACGAGCAGTACTTC	CASSRPTGRSYEQYF
many	TRBV2	TRBJ2-2	NA	TGTGCCAGCAGTGCGGCGGGGTGGACCGGGGAGCTGTTTTTT	CASSAAGWTGELFF
NA	TRBV3-1	TRBJ1-2	NA	TGTGCCAGCAGCCAAGGCACAGCTAACTATGGCTACACCTTC	CASSQGTANYGYTF
many	TRBV6-1	TRBJ1-2	TRBD1	TGTGCCAGCAGTGTACAGGGGAGTCCTAACTATGGCTACACCTTC	CASSVQGSPNYGYTF
NA	TRBV3-1	TRBJ2-7	NA	TGTGCCAGCAGCCAGGCTGGGTCCTACGAGCAGTACTTC	CASSQAGSYEQYF
many	TRBV11-2	TRBJ2-3	TRBD2	TGTGCCAGCAGCCTGAGCGGGAGAGTCCCAGATACGCAGTATTTT	CASSLSGRVPDTQYF
few	TRBV7-7	TRBJ2-7	NA	TGTGCTACCTCCACGATCTACGAGCAGTACTTC	CATSTIYEQYF
few	TRBV5-4	TRBJ2-7	NA	TGTGCCAGCGCCTGGGGGGGGGACAGCTCCTACGAGCAGTACTTC	CASAWGGDSSYEQYF
few	TRBV6-1	TRBJ2-2	TRBD2	TGTGCCAGCAGCTGGCTAGCGGACACCGGGGAGCTGTTTTTT	CASSWLADTGELFF
many	TRBV12-3/TRBV12-4	TRBJ2-3	TRBD1	TGTGCCAGCACGGCCCCCGGGACAGCCACAGATACGCAGTATTTT	CASTAPGTATDTQYF
NA	TRBV5-5	TRBJ1-1	TRBD1	TGTGCCAGCAGCCGACGACAGGGCCTGAACACTGAAGCTTTCTTT	CASSRRQGLNTEAFF
many	TRBV3-1	TRBJ2-2	NA	TGTGCCAGCAGCCATTTAGGGGACACCGGGGAGCTGTTTTTT	CASSHLGDTGELFF
many	TRBV7-9	TRBJ1-1	NA	TGTGCCAGCAGCTTAGAACCCCTCGGGGCGACTGAAGCTTTCTTT	CASSLEPLGATEAFF
many	TRBV12-3/TRBV12-4	TRBJ1-5	NA	TGTGCCAGCAGTATCCGCCCGGGACGGAGCAATCAGCCCCAGCATTTT	CASSIRPGRSNQPQHF
few	TRBV6-1	TRBJ1-1	NA	TGTGCCAGCGGCAGGGACACTGAAGCTTTCTTT	CASGRDTEAFF
many	TRBV6-2/TRBV6-3	TRBJ1-2	NA	TGTGCCAGCAGCCAGAATAGTAACTATGGCTACACCTTC	CASSQNSNYGYTF
many	TRBV2	TRBJ1-4	NA	TGTGCCAGCAAATCCCAGACAAACCCTAATGAAAAACTGTTTTTT	CASKSQTNPNEKLFF
NA	TRBV19	TRBJ2-7	TRBD2	TGTGCCAGTGGTGCCGGGACTAGCGGGAGACCCTACGAGCAGTACTTC	CASGAGTSGRPYEQYF
many	TRBV10-3	TRBJ2-6	NA	TGTGCCATCAGTGAGTCCTTGGGGCGCGGGGCCAACGTCCTGACTTTC	CAISESLGRGANVLTF
many	TRBV18	TRBJ2-1	NA	TGTGCCAGCTCACCAGGGACAAGCGATGAGCAGTTCTTC	CASSPGTSDEQFF
few	TRBV19	TRBJ1-5	TRBD1	TGTGCCAGTAGTAAGACAGGGGTCGGTTCACAGCCCCAGCATTTT	CASSKTGVGSQPQHF
many	TRBV12-3/TRBV12-4	TRBJ1-6	NA	TGTGCCAGCAGTTTTCGAGGGACGGGTAATTCACCCCTCCACTTT	CASSFRGTGNSPLHF
many	TRBV28	TRBJ2-7	NA	TGTGCCAGCAGTTCCGGGACACTAAATCACGAGCAGTACTTC	CASSSGTLNHEQYF
many	TRBV3-1	TRBJ1-1	NA	TGTGCCAGCAGCCAAACCTCTTGGGGGAGGCACACTGAAGCTTTCTTT	CASSQTSWGRHTEAFF
many	TRBV5-4	TRBJ2-7	TRBD2	TGTGCCAGCAGCGACGGAGCGGGATCCTACGAGCAGTACTTC	CASSDGAGSYEQYF
many	TRBV12-3/TRBV12-4	TRBJ2-1	TRBD1	TGTGCCAGCAGCCTGGACAGGGTAGAGGACAATGAGCAGTTCTTC	CASSLDRVEDNEQFF
many	TRBV11-2	TRBJ2-3	TRBD2	TGTGCCAGCAGCTCCGGACTAGCGGGAGGGCCGATAGATACGCAGTATTTT	CASSSGLAGGPIDTQYF
few	TRBV12-3/TRBV12-4	TRBJ1-1	NA	TGTGCCAGCAGTTTCGTATTGGGCGGGACTGAAGCTTTCTTT	CASSFVLGGTEAFF
NA	TRBV20-1	TRBJ2-7	NA	TGCAGTGCTACCGGGGCCTACGAGCAGTACTTC	CSATGAYEQYF
many	TRBV28	TRBJ2-7	TRBD1	TGTGCCTGGTGGGACAGGGGGAGAAACGAGCAGTACTTC	CAWWDRGRNEQYF
NA	TRBV19	TRBJ1-2	NA	TGTGCCAGTAGTATCGGACGTGGTTGGGACTATGGCTACACCTTC	CASSIGRGWDYGYTF
NA	TRBV11-1	TRBJ2-3	NA	TGTGCCAGCAGCCCTCCGGGTTTTTCAGTCACAGATACGCAGTATTTT	CASSPPGFSVTDTQYF
many	TRBV5-6	TRBJ1-1	NA	TGTGCCAGCAGAGGATATACAGGGAGGGATTTTATGAACACTGAAGCTTTCTTT	CASRGYTGRDFMNTEAFF
few	TRBV7-2	TRBJ2-5	NA	TGTGCCAGCAGCTTAGACGTCGGCAGCTCCCAAGAGACCCAGTACTTC	CASSLDVGSSQETQYF
many	TRBV5-5	TRBJ2-5	NA	TGTGCCAGCAGCTTGTCGATTGCCACTGGGACCCAGTACTTC	CASSLSIATGTQYF
few	TRBV15	TRBJ2-7	NA	TGTGCCACCAGCAGAGCTGGGGGGAGCTCCTACGAGCAGTACTTC	CATSRAGGSSYEQYF
many	TRBV20-1	TRBJ1-5	NA	TGCAGTGCCCCGGGACACCAAACCTCTAAGCATTTT	CSAPGHQTSKHF
many	TRBV20-1	TRBJ2-1	NA	TGCAGTGCTAGATGGGGAGGCCTGTTCTTC	CSARWGGLFF
many	TRBV11-2	TRBJ2-5	NA	TGTGCCAGCAGCTTAGGGGTCGGCAGGTCCCAAGAGACCCAGTACTTC	CASSLGVGRSQETQYF
once	TRBV10-3	TRBJ2-5	NA	TGTGCCATCAGTTCGGCTGGGGAGACCCAGTACTTC	CAISSAGETQYF
many	TRBV11-2	TRBJ2-5	NA	TGTGCCAGCAGCTTCGCGGGACAGCCCCAAGAGACCCAGTACTTC	CASSFAGQPQETQYF
NA	TRBV5-1	TRBJ2-1	TRBD2	TGCGCCAGCAGCTCGGGACTAGCGGGAGGGTACAATGAGCAGTTCTTC	CASSSGLAGGYNEQFF
few	TRBV20-1	TRBJ1-5	NA	TGCAGTGCTAGTCGTGGATCAGGCAATCAGCCCCAGCATTTT	CSASRGSGNQPQHF
NA	TRBV12-3/TRBV12-4	TRBJ1-5	NA	TGTGCCAGCAGTTTTGGGGGCACCTTGGGGCCCCAGCATTTT	CASSFGGTLGPQHF